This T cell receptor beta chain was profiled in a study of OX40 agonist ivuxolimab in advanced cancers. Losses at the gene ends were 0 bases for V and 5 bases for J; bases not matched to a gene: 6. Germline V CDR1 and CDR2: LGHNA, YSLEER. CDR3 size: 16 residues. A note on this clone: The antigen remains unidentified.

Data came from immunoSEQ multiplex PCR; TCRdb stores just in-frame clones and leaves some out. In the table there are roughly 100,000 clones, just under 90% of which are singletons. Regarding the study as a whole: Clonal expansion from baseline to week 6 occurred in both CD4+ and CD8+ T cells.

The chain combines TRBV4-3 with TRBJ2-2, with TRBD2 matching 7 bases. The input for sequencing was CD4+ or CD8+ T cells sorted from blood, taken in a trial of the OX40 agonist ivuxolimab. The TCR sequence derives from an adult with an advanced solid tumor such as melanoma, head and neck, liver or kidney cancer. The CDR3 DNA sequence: TGCGCCAGCAGCCAAGATCTGCGGGGGAAAACCGGGGAGCTGTTTTTT. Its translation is CASSQDLRGKTGELFF.